This TCR beta chain was recorded in a study of blood T cell repertoires in COVID-19. Background on the study: Donors in the United States, Italy and Spain gave samples during acute or convalescent COVID-19.

Authors' processing steps: Amplification of reference gene primers was used by the study to estimate nucleated cell counts. Sequencing was performed with immunoSEQ multiplex PCR; in TCRdb, only in-frame clones are kept and a portion is missing. D and trimming were read from the DNA, whereas the V and J calls and clone size are those reported in that table. The data hold tens of thousands of clones, with about 79% observed a single time. Germline V gene data show CDR1 as MGHRA and CDR2 as YSYEKL. The CDR3 consists of 16 residues. Trimming stripped 4 bases from V and 4 bases from J, with 20 bases between.

The sample was peripheral blood. This sequence was found in a man in his 70s with acute or convalescent COVID-19. The chain is built from TRBV4-1 and TRBJ2-7, with a possible D match to TRBD2 (6 bases). CDR3 protein: CASSPRRVEVNYEQYF. The CDR3, as DNA: TGCGCCAGCAGCCCAAGGAGGGTAGAAGTTAATTACGAGCAGTACTTC.